This T cell receptor (beta chain) was observed in a study of regulatory T cells in long-lasting Graves disease. Study at large: Over 5 years of antithyroid drugs with positive TSH receptor antibodies was taken to mean persistent Graves' disease. Whole-study results and caveats: Sharing of public clonotypes was greater in persistent patients (more than 2,500) than in new patients (966). TCR diversity in persistent Graves' patients was below that of newly diagnosed ones.

Germline lookup yields CDR1 MNHNS and CDR2 SASEGT. The germline V and J ends were trimmed by 6 bases and 3 bases, with 18 bases remaining between them. The CDR3 length is 15 residues. Noted time point: persistent/refractory GD, antithyroid drugs over 5 years with positive TRAb. The TCR library was made from RNA extracted from PBMCs. Peripheral blood, roughly 9.2 milliliters per patient, was collected in EDTA tubes. Regarding this clonotype: No antigen is known for it.

CDR3 regions were amplified by Arm-PCR using iRepertoire HTBI primers to build TCR beta libraries. TCRdb processed the multiplex PCR reads anew with MiXCR; each CDR3 protein has one entry. The sample includes roughly 490,000 distinct CDR3 sequences, roughly 23% of them seen just once. The sequences come from peripheral blood mononuclear cells (PBMCs), collected when the disease was refractory, from a patient treated with antithyroid drugs. The chain uses TRBV6-1 and TRBJ2-7; TRBD2 is a possible D gene (5 bases). This sequence was found in a female donor with Graves disease. DNA of the CDR3: TGTGCCAGCAGCGTTAGAGGAAAACGGGACTACGAGCAGTACTTC. Encoded protein: CASSVRGKRDYEQYF.